These 16 T cell receptor beta chains came from one sample sequenced in a study of blood T cell repertoires in COVID-19. Assay: immunoSEQ multiplex PCR; the TCRdb copy retains only in-frame clones and omits some. The sample contains more than 85,000 clones, 85% of which appear only once. Sample: peripheral blood. The receptors stem from a man aged 50 to 60 with acute or convalescent COVID-19.

The J gene is TRBJ1-2, the V gene TRBV6-5; D not certain. Trimming took off 0 bases at V and 5 bases at J, with 13 bases between the two ends. The CDR3 has 15 residues. Germline loops: CDR1 MNHEY, CDR2 SVGAGI. The CDR3 sequence: CASSYSTRANYGYTF. CDR3 in DNA: TGTGCCAGCAGTTACTCGACTAGGGCGAATTATGGCTACACCTTC.

This clone was counted a single time. The chain uses TRBV7-3 and TRBJ1-1; 9 positions agree with TRBD1. The CDR3 contains 16 residues. J gave up 5 bases and V 4 bases, and 11 bases lay outside the gene matches. Germline V gives CDR1 SGHTA, CDR2 FQGTGA. In DNA form, the CDR3 reads TGTGCCAGCAGCTCTACAGGGGGCGCAGTGGGTACTGAAGCTTTCTTT. Protein sequence: CASSSTGGAVGTEAFF.

The chain recombines TRBV7-2 with TRBJ1-1; the match to TRBD1 covers 9 bases. Looked up from germline, CDR1 is SGHTA and CDR2 is FQGNSA. The CDR3 has 17 amino acids. Unmatched junction bases numbered 11, after V lost 1 base and J lost 5 bases. CDR3 nucleotide sequence: TGTGCCAGCAGCTTAGGGGTAGGGACAGGGAGTCGAACTGAAGCTTTCTTT. This translates into CASSLGVGTGSRTEAFF.

CDR3 protein: CASSLRGRLYNEQFF. The CDR3 coding sequence is TGTGCCAGCAGTCTCAGGGGGCGCCTCTACAATGAGCAGTTCTTC. The chain employs TRBV6-5 and TRBJ2-1, with 8 bases lining up with TRBD1. This CDR3 has 15 amino acids. The junction had 6 bases not matched to a gene; V was cut back by 5 bases and J by 3 bases. CDR1 is MNHEY, CDR2 SVGAGI, per germline.

The genes are TRBV10-1 and TRBJ2-5; 9 nucleotides align to TRBD2. V gave up 0 bases and J gave up 2 bases; unmatched junction bases: 7. This CDR3 spans 17 amino acids. CDR1 WNHNN and CDR2 SYGVQD come from the germline V gene (reference sequence). CDR3 sequence: CASSESASGKKQETQYF. CDR3 DNA: TGCGCCAGCAGTGAGTCTGCTAGCGGGAAGAAACAAGAGACCCAGTACTTC.

In its sample, this clone was seen a few times. The same CDR3 is also encoded by other DNA sequences in this sample. The chain combines TRBV4-1 with TRBJ2-1; 9 bases map to TRBD2. Germline V gene lookup returns CDR1 MGHRA and CDR2 YSYEKL. This CDR3 region has 16 residues. The V gene end was trimmed by 0 bases and the J gene end by 4 bases; junction bases not matched to a gene: 4. The DNA of the CDR3 is TGCGCCAGCAGCCAAGATCGTCTAGCGGGGTACAATGAGCAGTTCTTC. Translated: CASSQDRLAGYNEQFF.

The gene calls are TRBV30 and TRBJ2-7; 8 bases line up with TRBD1. V lost 6 bases and J lost 6; bases outside the gene matches: 7. CDR1 and CDR2 from the germline V gene are GTSNPN and SVGIG (reference sequence). The CDR3 runs 12 residues. CDR3 sequence (DNA): TGTGCCTGCAGGACAGGGTTAAGCGAGCAGTACTTC. Residues: CACRTGLSEQYF.

The chain combines TRBV29-1 with TRBJ2-3, with D tentatively TRBD1 (6 bases). Germline-derived CDR1 and CDR2 are SQVTM and ANQGSEA. The CDR3 is 16 amino acids. Trimming took off 1 base at V and 2 bases at J, with 16 bases between the two ends. The CDR3 loop is CSVEGVQGSPTDTQYF. The CDR3 bases are TGCAGCGTTGAAGGGGTACAGGGCTCCCCCACAGATACGCAGTATTTT.

The sample holds a few counts of this clone. The rearrangement links TRBV2 to TRBJ1-3; D is unresolved. CDR3 length: 16 amino acids. The germline gives CDR1 SNHLY, CDR2 FYNNEI. The germline V and J ends were trimmed by 6 bases and 2 bases, with 17 bases remaining between them. CDR3: CASRSRRGGTGNTIYF. CDR3 DNA sequence: TGTGCCAGCAGAAGTCGGCGGGGAGGAACTGGAAACACCATATATTTT.

This chain joins TRBV5-4 and TRBJ2-3; D possibly corresponds to TRBD1 (5 bases). The CDR3 has 15 amino acids. V was trimmed by 0 bases and J by 0 bases, leaving 8 bases between them. Per the germline V gene, CDR1 is SGHNT and CDR2 is YYREEE (reference sequence). The CDR3, as DNA: TGTGCCAGCAGCTTGGCGACAGCGAGCACAGATACGCAGTATTTT. As protein: CASSLATASTDTQYF.

This chain links TRBV28 with TRBJ1-4, with D possibly TRBD1 on 5 matching bases. CDR3 length: 19 residues. The V end was cut by 2 bases, the J end by 0 bases, with 19 bases between. Germline CDR1 and CDR2: MDHEN and SYDVKM. Here the CDR3 DNA reads TGTGCCAGCAGTTTAATGGTCTTGGGGCTCCTGGCAACTAATGAAAAACTGTTTTTT. Residues: CASSLMVLGLLATNEKLFF.

This clone was seen only once. The chain uses TRBV29-1 and TRBJ2-1; 10 nucleotides align to TRBD2. The CDR3 loop spans 13 amino acids. V lost 3 bases, J lost 9 bases, and 5 bases stayed unmatched. The V gene's germline CDR1 is SQVTM and CDR2 ANQGSEA. CDR3 bases: TGCAGCGTTGACGTAGCGGGAGGTGGTGAGCAGTTCTTC. Its translation is CSVDVAGGGEQFF.

V and J are TRBV5-4 and TRBJ1-2; TRBD1 aligns across 8 bases. The CDR3 consists of 13 residues. CDR1 is SGHNT, CDR2 YYREEE, per germline (reference sequence). V trimming: 4 bases; J trimming: 6 bases; junction bases outside the gene matches: 5. Here the CDR3 reads CASSRGQGDGYTF. The CDR3 region has the DNA TGTGCCAGCAGCCGCGGACAGGGAGATGGCTACACCTTC.

The chain has TRBV5-1 and TRBJ2-3, with 11 nucleotides matching TRBD2. Trimming at V came to 0 bases and at J to 1 base, leaving 4 bases not matched to a gene. CDR3 length: 17 amino acids. Germline lookup yields CDR1 SGHRS and CDR2 YFSETQ. The DNA for the CDR3 is TGCGCCAGCAGCTTGGCTCTAGCGGGAGGTCGCACAGATACGCAGTATTTT. Translating it yields CASSLALAGGRTDTQYF.

The chain joins TRBV10-3 to TRBJ2-7; the match to TRBD1 covers 7 bases. Germline values: CDR1 ENHRY, CDR2 SYGVKD. The CDR3 consists of 15 residues. After removal of 2 bases from V and 3 bases from J, the junction contained 7 bases not matched to a gene. The CDR3 loop is CAISETATGSYEQYF. The DNA for the CDR3 is TGTGCCATCAGTGAGACGGCGACAGGGAGCTACGAGCAGTACTTC.

This chain joins TRBV18 and TRBJ1-1; no clear D gene. The CDR3 spans 14 residues. V was trimmed by 3 bases and J by 6 bases, leaving 14 bases between them. Germline V gives CDR1 KGHSH, CDR2 LQKENI. DNA of the CDR3: TGTGCCAGCTCACCGAATGCGAGGGTGGCTGAAGCTTTCTTT. Residues: CASSPNARVAEAFF. The full variable domain, completed using reference TRBV18 and TRBJ1-1, is NAGVMQNPRHLVRRRGQEARLRCSPMKGHSHVYWYRQLPEEGLKFMVYLQKENIIDESGMPKERFSAEFPKEGPSILRIQQVVRGDSAAYFCASSPNARVAEAFFGQGTRLTVV.